This section outlines one T cell receptor (gamma chain) sequence together with its context. What it binds is unknown. This entry comes from a study of Vδ1+ human thymocytes. Points from the study as a whole: Highly polyclonal TRG and TRD repertoires with Gaussian CDR3 length distributions appeared in thymus.

RNA was extracted from the cells and then reverse transcribed. Multiplex PCR used pooled V-gene forward primers and a constant-region reverse primer to amplify CDR3s. TCRdb redid clone calling on the multiplex PCR reads using CATT. This repertoire shows tens of thousands of gamma-chain clones, around 21% found once; its top ten account for roughly 2%. Germline V gene data show CDR1 as VENAVY and CDR2 as YDSYNSRV. This CDR3 has 15 residues. V shed 1 base and J 3 bases; nucleotides not matched to a gene: 9. Sequencing was done on a sample of Vdelta1+ gamma-delta thymocytes from the thymus. Subset in this sample: FACS-sorted CD3+ TCRalphabeta- TCRVdelta1+ TCRVdelta2- thymocytes. The V call is TRGV8, the J call TRGJ1 or TRGJ2. The receptor's source is a girl under three years old who had congenital heart surgery. The CDR3 DNA is TGTGCCACCTGGGATAGTTTCGCGCCTTATTATAAGAAACTCTTT. Translation: CATWDSFAPYYKKLF.